Presented here are 10 T cell receptor beta chains from one specimen sequenced in a study of CD8+ T cells in alopecia areata. TCR sequencing used cDNA made by reverse transcription of extracted RNA. The assay was immunoSEQ multiplex PCR, and TCRdb's table has in-frame clones only and misses some. The data show more than 95,000 clones, more than 35% seen once. The sequencing sample was made of CD4+ T cells sorted from blood. These receptors came from a human donor with alopecia areata.

This clone was seen only a few times. This chain joins TRBV9 and TRBJ2-7; D could derive from TRBD1 or TRBD2 (6 bases each). Looked up from germline, CDR1 is SGDLS and CDR2 is YYNGEE. The CDR3 covers 16 residues. V was trimmed by 4 bases and J by 9 bases, leaving 26 bases between them. The CDR3 DNA reads TGTGCCAGCAGCCCTCGTCTAGGGGGGCCAAACCCAGGGCAGTACTTC. Its protein product is CASSPRLGGPNPGQYF.

The CDR3, as DNA: TGCGCCAGCAGCCCTAACAGGGTCGTCGACACTGAAGCTTTCTTT. This codes for CASSPNRVVDTEAFF. The chain is built from TRBV5-1 and TRBJ1-1, with a tentative D call TRBD1 (6 bases). Germline V CDR1 and CDR2: SGHRS, YFSETQ. This CDR3 region has 15 residues. V lost 4 bases and J lost 3, with 16 bases in between.

The sample holds one count of this clone. The chain is built from TRBV2 and TRBJ2-5; 14 bases match TRBD2. The CDR3 consists of 18 residues. Germline V gene lookup returns CDR1 SNHLY and CDR2 FYNNEI. The junction had 9 bases not matched to a gene; V was cut back by 0 bases and J by 6 bases. CDR3 amino acids: CASSEARTGLAGGKTQYF. Written as DNA, the CDR3 is TGTGCCAGCAGTGAAGCGCGTACTGGACTAGCGGGGGGAAAGACCCAGTACTTC.

This chain uses TRBV29-1 with TRBJ1-1, with unresolved D. V was pared by 4 bases and J by 4 bases, with 13 bases between. This CDR3 comprises 13 residues. CDR1 and CDR2 from the germline V gene are SQVTM and ANQGSEA. CDR3 DNA sequence: TGCAGCGTTGGGCAGCGTTTGGGCACTGAAGCTTTCTTT. Protein sequence: CSVGQRLGTEAFF.

This chain uses TRBV28 with TRBJ2-3; 7 bases map to TRBD1. The CDR3 runs 16 residues. J gave up 4 bases and V 2 bases, and 9 bases lay outside the gene matches. Looked up from germline, CDR1 is MDHEN and CDR2 is SYDVKM. Here the CDR3 reads CASSLLPGGVADTQYF. The CDR3 DNA follows: TGTGCCAGCAGTTTACTACCAGGGGGAGTGGCAGATACGCAGTATTTT.

The chain couples TRBV27 to TRBJ2-3, with TRBD1 matching over 11 bases. V lost 5 bases, J lost 6 bases, and 4 bases stayed unmatched. Germline V lookup: CDR1 MNHEY, CDR2 SMNVEV (reference sequence). This CDR3 has 14 residues. The CDR3 bases are TGTGCCAGCAGTATGGACAGGGGGCTGGATACGCAGTATTTT. This translates into CASSMDRGLDTQYF.

The V and J genes are TRBV5-6 and TRBJ2-7; the match to TRBD2 covers 7 bases. CDR3 size: 17 residues. J gave up 2 bases and V 3 bases, and 14 bases lay outside the gene matches. Per germline, CDR1 SGHDT and CDR2 YYEEEE. The CDR3 here is CASSWRQGGREPYEQYF. The CDR3 region has the DNA TGTGCCAGCAGCTGGCGTCAGGGAGGGCGGGAGCCCTACGAGCAGTACTTC.

The chain carries TRBV6-5 and TRBJ2-5; D is uncertain. This CDR3 is built from 15 residues. Germline lookup yields CDR1 MNHEY and CDR2 SVGAGI. The V end lost 0 bases, the J end lost 7 bases, and 15 bases lay between the germline ends. CDR3 sequence reads: CASSYSRASPPTQYF. CDR3 bases: TGTGCCAGCAGTTACTCGCGAGCCAGCCCACCGACCCAGTACTTC.

This clone was seen only a few times. The chain couples TRBV5-1 to TRBJ2-7; 11 bases match TRBD1. The CDR3 contains 15 residues. The V segment lost 4 bases and the J segment 6 bases; nucleotides outside the gene matches: 9. The V gene's germline CDR1 is SGHRS and CDR2 YFSETQ. This CDR3 reads CASSQLTGTGGEQYF. The CDR3 nucleotides are TGCGCCAGCAGCCAACTGACCGGGACAGGGGGCGAGCAGTACTTC.

The gene calls are TRBV5-1 and TRBJ2-3; D might be TRBD1 (7 bases). CDR1 is SGHRS and CDR2 is YFSETQ in the germline V gene. The V and J ends lost 5 bases and 4 bases respectively, with 26 bases between them. CDR3 length equals 18 residues. The CDR3 bases are TGCGCCAGCAGTCGCCAAGGACAGGCGATGAGGGGGGCAGATACGCAGTATTTT. Translated: CASSRQGQAMRGADTQYF.